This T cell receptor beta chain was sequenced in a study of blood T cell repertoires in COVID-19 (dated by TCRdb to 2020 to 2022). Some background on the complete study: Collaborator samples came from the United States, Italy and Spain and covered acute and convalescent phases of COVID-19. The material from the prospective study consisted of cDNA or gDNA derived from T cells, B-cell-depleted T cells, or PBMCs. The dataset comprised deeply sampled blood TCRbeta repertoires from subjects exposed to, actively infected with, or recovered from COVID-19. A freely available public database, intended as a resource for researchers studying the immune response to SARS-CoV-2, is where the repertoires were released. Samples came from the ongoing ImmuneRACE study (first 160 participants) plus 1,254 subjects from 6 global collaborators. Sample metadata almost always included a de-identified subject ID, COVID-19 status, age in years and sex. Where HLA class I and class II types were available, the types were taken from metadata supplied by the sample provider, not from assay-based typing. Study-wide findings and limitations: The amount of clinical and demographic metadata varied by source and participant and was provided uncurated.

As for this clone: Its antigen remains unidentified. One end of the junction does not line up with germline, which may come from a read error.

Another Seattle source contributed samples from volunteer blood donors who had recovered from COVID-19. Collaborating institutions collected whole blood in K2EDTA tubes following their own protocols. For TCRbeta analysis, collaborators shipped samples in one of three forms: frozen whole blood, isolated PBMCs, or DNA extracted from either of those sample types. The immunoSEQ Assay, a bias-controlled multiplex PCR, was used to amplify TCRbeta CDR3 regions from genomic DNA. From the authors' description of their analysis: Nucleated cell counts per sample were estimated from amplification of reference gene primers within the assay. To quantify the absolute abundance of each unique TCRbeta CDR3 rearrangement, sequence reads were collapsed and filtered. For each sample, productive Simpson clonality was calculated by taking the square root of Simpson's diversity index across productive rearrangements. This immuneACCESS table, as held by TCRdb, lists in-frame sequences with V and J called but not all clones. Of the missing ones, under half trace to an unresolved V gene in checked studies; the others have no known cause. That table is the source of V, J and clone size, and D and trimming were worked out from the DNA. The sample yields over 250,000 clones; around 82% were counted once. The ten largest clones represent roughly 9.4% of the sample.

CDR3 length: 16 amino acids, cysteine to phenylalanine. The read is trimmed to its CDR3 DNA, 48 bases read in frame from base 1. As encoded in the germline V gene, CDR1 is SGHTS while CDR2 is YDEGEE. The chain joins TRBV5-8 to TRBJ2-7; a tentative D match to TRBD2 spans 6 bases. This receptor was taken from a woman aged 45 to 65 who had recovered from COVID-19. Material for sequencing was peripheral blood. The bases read TGTGCCAGCACCTTGCGGGGTTCCCTGAGTATCTACGAGCAGTACTTC. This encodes CASTLRGSLSIYEQYF.